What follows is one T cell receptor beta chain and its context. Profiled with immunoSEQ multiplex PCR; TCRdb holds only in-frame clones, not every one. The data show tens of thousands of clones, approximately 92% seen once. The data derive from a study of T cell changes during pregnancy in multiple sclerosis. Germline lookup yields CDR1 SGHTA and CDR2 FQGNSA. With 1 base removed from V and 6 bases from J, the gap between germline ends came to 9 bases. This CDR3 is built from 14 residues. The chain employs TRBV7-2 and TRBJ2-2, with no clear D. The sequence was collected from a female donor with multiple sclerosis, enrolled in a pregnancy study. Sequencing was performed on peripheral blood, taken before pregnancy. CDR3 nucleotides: TGTGCCAGCAGCTTAGGCCTAGTCTCCGGGGAGCTGTTTTTT. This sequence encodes CASSLGLVSGELFF.